Listed here are 18 T cell receptor beta chains from one sample, sequenced in a study of CD8 T cells in Susac syndrome. Random hexamers served to reverse transcribe roughly 0.45 to 1 ug RNA. A single record per CDR3 protein comes from TCRdb applying MiXCR to the immunoSEQ multiplex PCR reads. The table has approximately 180,000 distinct CDR3 sequences, around nine tenths seen once. Sample: CD4+ T cells from PBMCs. These receptors originate from a human donor with Susac syndrome.

The chain has TRBV10-3 and TRBJ2-7; the D call may be TRBD1 or TRBD2 (5 bases each). CDR1 is ENHRY, CDR2 SYGVKD, per germline. This CDR3 spans 15 amino acids. Trimming took off 1 base at V and 2 bases at J, with 12 bases between the two ends. This CDR3 reads CAISELEGRTYEQYF. CDR3 nucleotide sequence: TGTGCCATCAGTGAGTTAGAGGGGCGAACCTACGAGCAGTACTTC.

The rearrangement uses TRBV3-1 and TRBJ1-6, with TRBD1 as a possible D gene (6 bases). The germline V and J ends were trimmed by 5 bases and 6 bases, with 17 bases remaining between them. This CDR3 contains 16 residues. CDR1 is LGHDT, CDR2 YNNKEL, per germline (reference sequence). The CDR3 region is CASSNEGGAGNSPLHF. The CDR3 nucleotides are TGTGCCAGCAGCAATGAAGGGGGAGCAGGTAATTCACCCCTCCACTTT.

The chain is built from TRBV25-1 and TRBJ1-1; 7 nucleotides match TRBD1. Germline CDR1 MGHDK, CDR2 SYGVNS. Losses at the gene ends were 1 base for V and 8 bases for J; bases not matched to a gene: 10. The CDR3 loop spans 15 amino acids. This CDR3 reads CASSESPETGTEAFF. The DNA of the CDR3 is TGTGCCAGCAGTGAATCCCCCGAGACAGGGACCGAAGCTTTCTTT.

The rearrangement links TRBV5-6 to TRBJ2-3; 8 bases agree with TRBD2. The CDR3 covers 15 residues. V gave up 2 bases and J gave up 6 bases; unmatched junction bases: 8. The germline V gene has CDR1 SGHDT and CDR2 YYEEEE. CDR3 sequence: CASSLRTGGRDTQYF. The CDR3 DNA follows: TGTGCCAGCAGCTTAAGAACGGGAGGGAGGGATACGCAGTATTTT.

This CDR3 reads CASRARDRAGEQYF. CDR3 sequence (DNA): TGTGCCAGTAGAGCCCGGGACAGGGCGGGGGAGCAGTACTTC. This rearrangement joins TRBV19 to TRBJ2-7, with 9 bases that match TRBD1. CDR1 and CDR2 (germline): LNHDA, SQIVND (reference sequence). The CDR3 covers 14 residues. J gave up 7 bases and V 6 bases, and 10 bases lay outside the gene matches. The full variable domain, completed using reference TRBV19 and TRBJ2-7, is DGGITQSPKYLFRKEGQNVTLSCEQNLNHDAMYWYRQDPGQGLRLIYYSQIVNDFQKGDIAEGYSVSREKKESFPLTVTSAQKNPTAFYLCASRARDRAGEQYFGPGTRLTVT.

This clonotype was found once. The genes are TRBV7-2 and TRBJ2-7, with 7 bases that match TRBD1. In germline, CDR1 is SGHTA, CDR2 FQGNSA. V lost 1 base and J lost 3; bases outside the gene matches: 6. The CDR3 sequence is 15 residues long. As DNA, the CDR3 is TGTGCCAGCAGCTTAGACTTACAGGGGATCTACGAGCAGTACTTC. It yields the protein CASSLDLQGIYEQYF.

The chain joins TRBV4-1 to TRBJ2-3; 9 bases line up with TRBD2. The V gene's germline CDR1 is MGHRA and CDR2 YSYEKL. With 1 base clipped from V and 5 bases from J, the junction kept 10 bases outside the gene matches. CDR3 length equals 17 residues. The CDR3 loop reads CASSQVPVASGVDTQYF. CDR3 coding DNA: TGCGCCAGCAGCCAAGTCCCCGTTGCTAGCGGGGTAGATACGCAGTATTTT.

The gene calls are TRBV7-2 and TRBJ2-7; 7 bases line up with TRBD2. Germline CDR1 and CDR2: SGHTA and FQGNSA. The CDR3 totals 15 residues. The V segment lost 4 bases and the J segment 1 base; nucleotides outside the gene matches: 7. The CDR3 is CASSSRGSGSYEQYF. The DNA for the CDR3 is TGTGCCAGCAGCTCCCGAGGTAGCGGGTCCTACGAGCAGTACTTC.

V gene TRBV2 combines with J gene TRBJ2-7; 12 bases map to TRBD2. V was pared by 10 bases and J by 0 bases, with 7 bases of the junction left unmatched. The CDR3 is 15 residues long. The germline V gene encodes CDR1 SNHLY and CDR2 FYNNEI. The CDR3 nucleotides read TGTGCCACGCAACTAGCGGGGGGCCTCTCCTACGAGCAGTACTTC. As protein: CATQLAGGLSYEQYF.

The chain combines TRBV20-1 with TRBJ1-1; 10 nucleotides match TRBD1. The V gene end was trimmed by 0 bases and the J gene end by 4 bases; junction bases not matched to a gene: 2. The CDR3 is 14 residues long. The germline CDR1 and CDR2 sequences are DFQATT and SNEGSKA (reference sequence). The CDR3 reads CSARERTGGTEAFF. In DNA form, the CDR3 reads TGCAGTGCTAGAGAGAGGACAGGGGGCACTGAAGCTTTCTTT.

CDR3 in amino acids: CATDRGGPNTEAFF. The CDR3 DNA is TGTGCCACCGACCGGGGGGGGCCGAACACTGAAGCTTTCTTT. The rearrangement links TRBV19 to TRBJ1-1; possibly TRBD1 for D (6 bases). V lost 10 bases, J lost 1 base, and 16 bases lay in between. Germline V lookup: CDR1 LNHDA, CDR2 SQIVND (reference sequence). The CDR3 is 14 amino acids.

The chain combines TRBV6-1 with TRBJ1-2; D is ambiguous. The CDR3 consists of 13 residues. Germline V gives CDR1 MNHNS, CDR2 SASEGT. Trimming took off 3 bases at V and 2 bases at J, with 7 bases between the two ends. Written as DNA, the CDR3 is TGTGCCAGCAGTGAGCAAAACAACTATGGCTACACCTTC. Its protein product is CASSEQNNYGYTF.

This chain connects TRBV20-1 to TRBJ1-6; no reliable D call. CDR1 is DFQATT, CDR2 SNEGSKA, per germline (reference sequence). The ends were cut back, 4 bases at V and 3 bases at J, with 7 bases in the middle. This CDR3 is built from 13 residues. CDR3 sequence: CSATGRYNSPLHF. CDR3 coding DNA: TGCAGTGCTACCGGGCGCTATAATTCACCCCTCCACTTT.

V gene TRBV6-1 combines with J gene TRBJ2-4; D unresolved. The V end lost 8 bases, the J end lost 5 bases, and 16 bases lay between the germline ends. This CDR3 comprises 14 residues. Germline V gene sequence: CDR1 MNHNS, CDR2 SASEGT. In DNA, the CDR3 is TGTGCCAGCCGCAAAGACAACATGGAAAACATTCAGTACTTC. This gives the protein CASRKDNMENIQYF.

This clonotype appeared a single time. V is TRBV19 and J is TRBJ1-2; tentative D call: TRBD1 (5 bases). In germline, CDR1 is LNHDA, CDR2 SQIVND (reference sequence). The V gene lost 7 bases and the J gene lost 8 bases, with 17 bases spanning the gap. The CDR3 has 13 amino acids. The CDR3 DNA reads as TGTGCCAGTACGGCCCGGGGCGGGAAGGGCTACACCTTC. Amino acid sequence: CASTARGGKGYTF.

V gene TRBV20-1 combines with J gene TRBJ1-5; D is possibly TRBD1 (5 bases). V lost 6 bases, J lost 6 bases, and 18 bases lay in between. The CDR3 consists of 14 residues. Germline assignment: CDR1 DFQATT and CDR2 SNEGSKA (reference sequence). The CDR3 DNA reads TGCAGTGCCCCAGGGCGGGAAAGAGGTCAGCCCCAGCATTTT. Translating gives CSAPGRERGQPQHF.

The CDR3 is CASSIRREAQHF. Here the CDR3 DNA reads TGTGCCAGTAGTATACGCAGGGAAGCCCAGCATTTT. This rearrangement joins TRBV19 to TRBJ1-5; tentatively, D is TRBD1 (5 bases). The V end was cut by 2 bases, the J end by 11 bases, with 10 bases between. This CDR3 comprises 12 residues. Germline V gives CDR1 LNHDA, CDR2 SQIVND (reference sequence).

In its sample, this clonotype was seen once. In DNA form, the CDR3 reads TGCAGTGCTAGTACGCAACAGAAAAACATTCAGTACTTC. The encoded protein is CSASTQQKNIQYF. The chain is built from TRBV20-1 and TRBJ2-4; no firm D call. Looked up from germline, CDR1 is DFQATT and CDR2 is SNEGSKA (reference sequence). Trimming took 3 bases from V and 4 from J, leaving 10 bases between them. CDR3 length: 13 amino acids.